Reported below is one T cell receptor beta chain. Antigen: not known. Additional DNA sequences in this sample encode the identical CDR3. These data originate in a study of cytotoxic CD8 clonotypes in ibrutinib-treated CLL. Overall study: There were 11 relapsed/refractory patients and around 15 treatment-naive patients, and around 18 were IGHV unmutated. Results showed 25 or so partial and 2 complete responses; following median 68 months, approximately 15 remained remitted, roughly twelve advanced. Broader study findings: Contraction or stability on treatment was seen for public clonotypes, which were uncommon.

The germline V gene has CDR1 MNHEY and CDR2 SVGAGI. V dropped 2 bases and J dropped 6 bases, with 7 bases sitting between them. This CDR3 is built from 12 residues. Researchers set a sequencing depth target of 1 in 200,000 to 1 in 1 million T cells. TCRdb keeps only in-frame clones here, not all; method: immunoSEQ multiplex PCR. The sample yields approximately 20,000 clones, approximately 81% seen once. V and J are TRBV6-5 and TRBJ1-2; D is uncertain. This specimen was PBMCs, taken before ibrutinib treatment. The clonotype comes from a human donor with chronic lymphocytic leukemia. CDR3 sequence reads: CASSYREDGYTF. CDR3 coding DNA: TGTGCCAGCAGTTACAGGGAAGATGGCTACACCTTC.